This entry lists 28 T cell receptor beta chains sequenced from one sample in a study of response to subunit inactivated influenza vaccine. MiXCR was run by TCRdb on the RT-PCR reads, yielding one entry per CDR3 protein. The data show 650,000 to 850,000 distinct CDR3 sequences, roughly 13% seen once. The specimen comprised PBMCs from blood, sampled roughly 15 days before vaccination. The receptors were gathered from a man aged 45-65 years who received an inactivated influenza vaccine.

This clonotype came up a few times. The chain is built from TRBV11-1 and TRBJ2-1, with D perhaps matching TRBD1 (5 bases). This CDR3 region has 19 residues. Trimming shortened V by 5 bases and J by 0 bases, and 23 bases separated the two germline ends. The germline V gene encodes CDR1 SGHAT and CDR2 FQDESV (reference sequence). The CDR3 nucleotides read TGTGCCAGCAGCCCCCGGATTCAAGGGGCTCAGAGCTCCTACAATGAGCAGTTCTTC. Amino acids: CASSPRIQGAQSSYNEQFF. The whole variable domain, remainder taken from reference TRBV11-1 and TRBJ2-1, is EAEVAQSPRYKITEKSQAVAFWCDPISGHATLYWYRQILGQGPELLVQFQDESVVDDSQLPKDRFSAERLKGVDSTLKIQPAELGDSAMYLCASSPRIQGAQSSYNEQFFGPGTRLTVL.

The chain employs TRBV27 and TRBJ2-2; D tentatively fits TRBD1 or TRBD2 (7 bases each). This CDR3 region has 14 residues. The germline V gene has CDR1 MNHEY and CDR2 SMNVEV (reference sequence). V lost 8 bases, J lost 4 bases, and 14 bases lay in between. CDR3 coding DNA: TGTGCCAGCCAGGGGGGGGTAATCACCGGGGAGCTGTTTTTT. As protein: CASQGGVITGELFF.

The chain links TRBV19 to TRBJ1-2, with 9 bases that match TRBD1. J gave up 2 bases and V 7 bases, and 5 bases lay outside the gene matches. Germline V gives CDR1 LNHDA, CDR2 SQIVND (reference sequence). This CDR3 is built from 14 residues. CDR3 DNA: TGTGCCAGTATCCTCGGACAGGGGAACTATGGCTACACCTTC. This sequence encodes CASILGQGNYGYTF.

V gene TRBV5-1 combines with J gene TRBJ2-7, with 12 bases identical to TRBD2. The CDR3 contains 16 residues. The germline CDR1 and CDR2 sequences are SGHRS and YFSETQ. V lost 1 base and J lost 4; bases outside the gene matches: 6. CDR3 in amino acids: CASSLTLAGGPYEQYF. The CDR3 nucleotides are TGCGCCAGCAGCTTGACCCTAGCGGGAGGGCCATACGAGCAGTACTTC.

There are a few counts of this clonotype. V is TRBV12-3 or TRBV12-4 and J is TRBJ2-1; D not certain. The CDR3 consists of 11 residues. V was pared by 2 bases and J by 13 bases, with 9 bases between. The CDR3 loop is CASSLKIRQFF. The CDR3 DNA reads as TGTGCCAGCAGTTTAAAGATTCGACAGTTCTTC.

The chain couples TRBV18 to TRBJ2-1; 10 nucleotides agree with TRBD1. The CDR3 is 15 amino acids. The V gene end was trimmed by 2 bases and the J gene end by 8 bases; junction bases not matched to a gene: 6. Germline CDR1 and CDR2: KGHSH and LQKENI. DNA for the CDR3: TGTGCCAGCTCACCATTCGGGACAGGGGTCGATGAGCAGTTCTTC. Translating gives CASSPFGTGVDEQFF.

This clonotype was recorded a few times. J is TRBJ2-3 and V is TRBV20-1; 11 bases are shared with TRBD1. In germline, CDR1 is DFQATT, CDR2 SNEGSKA (reference sequence). J was trimmed by 2 bases and V by 5 bases; bases with no gene match: 6. CDR3 size: 15 residues. The CDR3 here is CSAGDRGMNTDTQYF. As DNA, the CDR3 is TGCAGTGCTGGGGACAGGGGGATGAACACAGATACGCAGTATTTT.

This chain links TRBV4-2 with TRBJ2-7; D assignment may be TRBD1 or TRBD2 (6 bases each). This CDR3 has 15 amino acids. V was trimmed by 4 bases and J by 3 bases, leaving 16 bases between them. From germline, CDR1 is LGHNA and CDR2 YNFKEQ. DNA of the CDR3: TGTGCCAGCAGCCGAGAAGAGGGGGGCCTCTACGAGCAGTACTTC. Protein: CASSREEGGLYEQYF.

The V and J genes are TRBV7-2 and TRBJ2-5; D may be TRBD2 (6 bases). Germline CDR1 SGHTA, CDR2 FQGNSA. The V end was cut by 1 base, the J end by 5 bases, with 14 bases between. The CDR3 consists of 15 residues. CDR3: CASSLVRDPGETQYF. DNA for the CDR3: TGTGCCAGCAGCTTAGTGCGGGATCCCGGGGAGACCCAGTACTTC.

The V gene is TRBV5-1, the J gene TRBJ2-2, with TRBD2 identical over 8 bases. The CDR3 is 14 amino acids. The V gene's germline CDR1 is SGHRS and CDR2 YFSETQ. V dropped 4 bases and J dropped 9; count of bases not matched to a gene: 8. CDR3 region: CASSNGTSGRELFF. In DNA, the CDR3 is TGCGCCAGCAGCAACGGGACTAGTGGTCGGGAGCTGTTTTTT.

A few counts support this clonotype. The chain uses TRBV7-9 and TRBJ1-6, with D maybe TRBD1 (5 bases). This CDR3 spans 13 amino acids. V was pared by 8 bases and J by 6 bases, with 11 bases between. Per the germline V gene, CDR1 is SEHNR and CDR2 is FQNEAQ (reference sequence). The CDR3 sequence: CASSDNSNSPLHF. The CDR3, as DNA: TGTGCCAGCTCGGACAACTCTAATTCACCCCTCCACTTT.

The rearrangement links TRBV28 to TRBJ2-1, with D possibly being TRBD2 (6 bases). CDR3 size: 14 residues. CDR1 and CDR2 from the germline V gene are MDHEN and SYDVKM. V lost 5 bases to trimming and J lost 8 bases, with 16 bases between them. The CDR3 spells CASSPPGSGDEQFF. CDR3 nucleotides: TGTGCCAGCAGTCCCCCGGGCTCGGGGGATGAGCAGTTCTTC.

This clonotype was found a few times. The chain recombines TRBV11-2 with TRBJ2-7; D is uncertain. The CDR3 extends over 15 amino acids. V lost 0 bases and J 1 base, leaving 10 bases between the germline ends. Germline V gives CDR1 SGHAT, CDR2 FQNNGV. The CDR3 bases are TGTGCCAGCAGCTTAGAATACCACGGTTCCTACGAGCAGTACTTC. Protein product: CASSLEYHGSYEQYF.

This sequence joins TRBV20-1 and TRBJ1-6, with TRBD1 as a possible D gene (5 bases). This CDR3 has 16 amino acids. Trimming removed 3 bases at V and 6 bases at J, with 18 bases between. Germline CDR1 reads DFQATT; CDR2 reads SNEGSKA (reference sequence). Here the CDR3 DNA reads TGCAGTGCTAGGGGGGTTAGGGCCGACGGTAATTCACCCCTCCACTTT. Its translation is CSARGVRADGNSPLHF.

The J gene is TRBJ2-1, the V gene TRBV11-2; D is perhaps TRBD1 (6 bases). Germline assignment: CDR1 SGHAT and CDR2 FQNNGV. The CDR3 covers 14 residues. V lost 4 bases, J lost 6 bases, and 13 bases lay in between. Here the CDR3 DNA reads TGTGCCAGCAGCTCCGCCACAGGGCCCAATGAGCAGTTCTTC. Amino acid sequence: CASSSATGPNEQFF.

This clonotype came up many times. The V and J genes are TRBV28 and TRBJ2-7, with D unresolved. CDR1 is MDHEN and CDR2 is SYDVKM in the germline V gene. Trimming pared 6 bases from V and 1 base from J, leaving 13 bases between. The CDR3 is 14 amino acids. CDR3 sequence: CASRPYKTSYEQYF. In DNA, the CDR3 is TGTGCCAGCAGACCCTACAAAACTTCCTACGAGCAGTACTTC.

In its sample, this clonotype was seen many times. The chain employs TRBV29-1 and TRBJ2-5, with D perhaps TRBD2 (6 bases). The CDR3 is 13 residues long. Germline V gene lookup returns CDR1 SQVTM and CDR2 ANQGSEA. V gave up 1 base and J gave up 0 bases, with 6 bases separating them. CDR3 in DNA: TGCAGCGTTGAAGGGGGGGACCAAGAGACCCAGTACTTC. Translating gives CSVEGGDQETQYF. Full variable domain (remainder filled in from reference TRBV29-1 and TRBJ2-5): SAVISQKPSRDICQRGTSLTIQCQVDSQVTMMFWYRQQPGQSLTLIATANQGSEATYESGFVIDKFPISRPNLTFSTLTVSNMSPEDSSIYLCSVEGGDQETQYFGPGTRLLVL.

The chain links TRBV7-2 to TRBJ1-2, with D perhaps TRBD1 (5 bases). The CDR3 has 13 amino acids. Germline V gene lookup returns CDR1 SGHTA and CDR2 FQGNSA. Trimming cost V 0 bases and J 7 bases, with 9 bases left between them. CDR3 amino acids: CASSLAQGGGYTF. CDR3 in DNA: TGTGCCAGCAGCTTAGCTCAGGGAGGTGGCTACACCTTC.

In its sample, this clonotype was seen a few times. The J gene is TRBJ2-2, the V gene TRBV20-1, with TRBD1 matching 9 bases. Germline CDR1 DFQATT, CDR2 SNEGSKA (reference sequence). J lost 6 bases, V lost 5 bases, and 4 bases had no gene match. This CDR3 spans 13 amino acids. In DNA form, the CDR3 reads TGCAGTGCTTGGAGACAGGGGGCCGGGGAGCTGTTTTTT. Protein sequence: CSAWRQGAGELFF.

In its sample, this clonotype was seen a few times. This chain joins TRBV3-1 and TRBJ2-1; D is possibly TRBD2 (5 bases). The CDR3 covers 14 residues. Germline loops: CDR1 LGHDT, CDR2 YNNKEL (reference sequence). Trimming cost V 2 bases and J 9 bases, with 14 bases left between them. The CDR3 region has the DNA TGTGCCAGCAGCCAATTACGGGGTCGAGGTGAGCAGTTCTTC. As protein: CASSQLRGRGEQFF.

This clonotype was observed a handful of times. V gene TRBV28 combines with J gene TRBJ1-1; D remains ambiguous. Trimming shortened V by 6 bases and J by 8 bases, and 16 bases separated the two germline ends. CDR1 MDHEN and CDR2 SYDVKM come from the germline V gene. The CDR3 consists of 13 residues. The CDR3 region is CASSPLAGKEAFF. CDR3 nucleotide sequence: TGTGCCAGCAGCCCCCTCGCGGGGAAAGAAGCTTTCTTT. The full variable domain, in which reference TRBV28 and TRBJ1-1 provide the parts outside the CDR3, is DVKVTQSSRYLVKRTGEKVFLECVQDMDHENMFWYRQDPGLGLRLIYFSYDVKMKEKGDIPEGYSVSREKKERFSLILESASTNQTSMYLCASSPLAGKEAFFGQGTRLTVV.

This chain links TRBV5-1 with TRBJ2-1, with D tentatively TRBD2 (5 bases). V was cut by 1 base and J by 4 bases, with 12 bases left in between. Per the germline V gene, CDR1 is SGHRS and CDR2 is YFSETQ. This CDR3 spans 15 amino acids. The CDR3 sequence: CASSLSLAPYNEQFF. CDR3 DNA: TGCGCCAGCAGCTTGTCCCTAGCACCATACAATGAGCAGTTCTTC.

This clonotype turned up a few times. The rearrangement links TRBV14 to TRBJ1-1, with 9 bases fitting TRBD1. V lost 6 bases to trimming and J lost 3 bases; unmatched junction nucleotides: 2. This CDR3 is 13 amino acids long. Germline V lookup: CDR1 SGHDN, CDR2 FVKESK. The CDR3 protein is CASSYRGHTEAFF. The CDR3 bases are TGTGCCAGCAGTTACAGGGGGCACACTGAAGCTTTCTTT.

V gene TRBV5-1 combines with J gene TRBJ2-1; 7 positions agree with TRBD2. The CDR3 contains 17 residues. Germline lookup yields CDR1 SGHRS and CDR2 YFSETQ. V gave up 4 bases and J gave up 3 bases; unmatched junction bases: 13. CDR3 coding DNA: TGCGCCAGCAGCGGCGCGACTAGCCCTGTCTACTACAATGAGCAGTTCTTC. Translating gives CASSGATSPVYYNEQFF.

This clonotype came up a few times. The rearrangement joins TRBV7-9 to TRBJ2-3; perhaps TRBD2 as D (5 bases). V dropped 5 bases and J dropped 6 bases, with 18 bases sitting between them. CDR3 length: 15 amino acids. CDR1 is SEHNR and CDR2 is FQNEAQ in the germline V gene (reference sequence). CDR3 nucleotide sequence: TGTGCCAGCAGCCCCCCCCACCACACGGGGGATACGCAGTATTTT. This encodes CASSPPHHTGDTQYF.

The V gene is TRBV29-1, the J gene TRBJ2-5, with 10 bases lining up with TRBD2. The V gene's germline CDR1 is SQVTM and CDR2 ANQGSEA. The trim removed 1 base at V and 5 bases at J, leaving 13 bases unmatched. The CDR3 runs to 17 residues. CDR3 bases: TGCAGCGTTGAAGCCGGGATCCAGCGGGAGGGCCTGGAGACCCAGTACTTC. Its translation is CSVEAGIQREGLETQYF.

In this sample, this clonotype turned up a few times. V usage is TRBV10-3 and J usage is TRBJ1-5, with a weak D call TRBD1 (5 bases). The CDR3 extends over 14 amino acids. The germline V and J ends were trimmed by 8 bases and 3 bases, with 14 bases remaining between them. Germline lookup yields CDR1 ENHRY and CDR2 SYGVKD. CDR3 in DNA: TGTGCCATCGGAGGTTTAGGACACAATCAGCCCCAGCATTTT. As protein: CAIGGLGHNQPQHF.

This clonotype was counted a few times. The chain carries TRBV12-3 or TRBV12-4 and TRBJ2-7; TRBD2 matches at 7 bases. The CDR3 loop spans 14 amino acids. With V trimmed by 1 base and J by 2 bases, 2 bases remained unmatched. CDR3 nucleotide sequence: TGTGCCAGCAGTTTAGGGACTAGTCCCTACGAGCAGTACTTC. This codes for CASSLGTSPYEQYF.